The TCR beta chain under discussion was sequenced for a study of T cell responses to AZD1222 COVID-19 vaccine. The repertoire was sequenced with immunoSEQ multiplex PCR; TCRdb's copy has only in-frame clones and lacks some. The sample records some 140,000 clones, under 95% being singletons. The CDR3 spans 16 residues. Germline values: CDR1 MGHDK, CDR2 SYGVNS. V was clipped by 5 bases and J by 3 bases; unmatched bases: 13. The sequence was collected from an adult in good health. The V call is TRBV25-1, the J call TRBJ2-7, with 7 bases that match TRBD2. Source: peripheral blood, taken on day 0 of AZD1222 vaccination. The CDR3 region is CASSPPTGGVGYEQYF. In DNA form, the CDR3 reads TGTGCCAGCAGTCCTCCCACGGGAGGTGTGGGCTACGAGCAGTACTTC.